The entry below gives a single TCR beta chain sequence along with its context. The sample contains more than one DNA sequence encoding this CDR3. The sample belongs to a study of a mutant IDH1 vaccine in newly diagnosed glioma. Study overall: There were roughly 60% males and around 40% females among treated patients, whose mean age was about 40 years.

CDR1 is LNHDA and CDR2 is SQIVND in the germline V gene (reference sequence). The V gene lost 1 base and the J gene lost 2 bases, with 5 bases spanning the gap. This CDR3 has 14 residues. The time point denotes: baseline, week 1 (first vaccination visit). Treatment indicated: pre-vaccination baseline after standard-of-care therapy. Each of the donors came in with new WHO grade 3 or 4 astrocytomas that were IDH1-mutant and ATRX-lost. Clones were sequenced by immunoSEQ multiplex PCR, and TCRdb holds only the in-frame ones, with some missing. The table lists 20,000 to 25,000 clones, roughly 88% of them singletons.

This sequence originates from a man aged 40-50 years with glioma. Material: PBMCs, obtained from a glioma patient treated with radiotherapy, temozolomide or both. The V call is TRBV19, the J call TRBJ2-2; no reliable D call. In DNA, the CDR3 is TGTGCCAGTAGTATAGCCAGAAACACCGGGGAGCTGTTTTTT. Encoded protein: CASSIARNTGELFF.